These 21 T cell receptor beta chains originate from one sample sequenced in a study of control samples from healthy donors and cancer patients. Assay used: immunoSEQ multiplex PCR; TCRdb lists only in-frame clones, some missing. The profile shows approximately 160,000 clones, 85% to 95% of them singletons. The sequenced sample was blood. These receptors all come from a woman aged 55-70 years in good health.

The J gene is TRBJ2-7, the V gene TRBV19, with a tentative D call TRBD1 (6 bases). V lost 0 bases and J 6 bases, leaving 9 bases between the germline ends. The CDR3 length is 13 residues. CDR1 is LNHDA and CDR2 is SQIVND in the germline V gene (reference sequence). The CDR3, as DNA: TGTGCCAGTAGTATAGAGGGGGCAAGCGAGCAGTACTTC. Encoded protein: CASSIEGASEQYF.

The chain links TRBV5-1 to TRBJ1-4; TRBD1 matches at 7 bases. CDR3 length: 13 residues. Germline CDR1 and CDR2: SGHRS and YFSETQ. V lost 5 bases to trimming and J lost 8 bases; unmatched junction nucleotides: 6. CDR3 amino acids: CASRTGSDEKLFF. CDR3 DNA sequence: TGCGCCAGCAGGACAGGGTCGGACGAAAAACTGTTTTTT.

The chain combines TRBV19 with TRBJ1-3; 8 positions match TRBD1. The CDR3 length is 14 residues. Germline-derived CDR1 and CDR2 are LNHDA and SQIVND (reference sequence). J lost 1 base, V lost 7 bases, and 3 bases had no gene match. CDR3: CASINRGSGNTIYF. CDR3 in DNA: TGTGCCAGTATTAACAGGGGGTCTGGAAACACCATATATTTT.

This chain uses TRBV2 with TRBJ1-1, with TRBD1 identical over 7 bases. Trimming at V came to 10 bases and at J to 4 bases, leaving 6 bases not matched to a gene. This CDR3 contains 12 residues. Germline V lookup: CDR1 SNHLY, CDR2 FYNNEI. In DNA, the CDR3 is TGTGCCACCGGGACAGACGCCACTGAAGCTTTCTTT. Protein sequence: CATGTDATEAFF.

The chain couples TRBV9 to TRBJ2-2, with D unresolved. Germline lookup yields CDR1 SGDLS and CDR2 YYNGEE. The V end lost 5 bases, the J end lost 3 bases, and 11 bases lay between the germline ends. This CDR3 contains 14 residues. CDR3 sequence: CASRGSIDTGELFF. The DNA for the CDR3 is TGTGCCAGCAGGGGGTCGATCGACACCGGGGAGCTGTTTTTT. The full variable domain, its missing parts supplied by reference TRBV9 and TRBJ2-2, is DSGVTQTPKHLITATGQRVTLRCSPRSGDLSVYWYQQSLDQGLQFLIQYYNGEERAKGNILERFSAQQFPDLHSELNLSSLELGDSALYFCASRGSIDTGELFFGEGSRLTVL.

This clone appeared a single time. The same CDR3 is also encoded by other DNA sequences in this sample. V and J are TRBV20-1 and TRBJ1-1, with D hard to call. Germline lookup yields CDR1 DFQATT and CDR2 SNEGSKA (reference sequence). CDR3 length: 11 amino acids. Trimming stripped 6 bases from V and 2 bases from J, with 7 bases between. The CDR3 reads CSARLNTEAFF. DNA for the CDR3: TGCAGTGCGCGACTAAACACTGAAGCTTTCTTT.

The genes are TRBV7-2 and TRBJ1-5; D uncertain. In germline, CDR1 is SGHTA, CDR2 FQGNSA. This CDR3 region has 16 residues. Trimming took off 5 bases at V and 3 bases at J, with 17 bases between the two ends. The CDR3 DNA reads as TGTGCCAGCAGCCCAATGGTAATCGACCACAATCAGCCCCAGCATTTT. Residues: CASSPMVIDHNQPQHF.

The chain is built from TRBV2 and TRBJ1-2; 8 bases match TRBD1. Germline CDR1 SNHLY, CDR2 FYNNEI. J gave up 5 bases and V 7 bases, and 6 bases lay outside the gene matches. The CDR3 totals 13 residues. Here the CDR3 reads CASTSDRGYGYTF. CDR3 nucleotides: TGTGCCAGCACGTCCGACAGGGGATATGGCTACACCTTC.

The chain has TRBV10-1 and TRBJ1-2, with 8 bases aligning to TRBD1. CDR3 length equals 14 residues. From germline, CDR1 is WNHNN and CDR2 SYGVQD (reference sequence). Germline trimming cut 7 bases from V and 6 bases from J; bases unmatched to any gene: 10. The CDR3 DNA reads TGCGCCAGCACCCCGGACAGGGAATCACATGGCTACACCTTC. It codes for CASTPDRESHGYTF.

CDR3 residues: CASRLKLAGVYEQYF. DNA of the CDR3: TGTGCCAGCAGGTTGAAACTAGCGGGGGTCTACGAGCAGTACTTC. This sequence joins TRBV6-5 and TRBJ2-7; the match to TRBD2 covers 11 bases. From germline, CDR1 is MNHEY and CDR2 SVGAGI. The CDR3 length is 15 residues. V shed 6 bases and J 3 bases; nucleotides not matched to a gene: 7.

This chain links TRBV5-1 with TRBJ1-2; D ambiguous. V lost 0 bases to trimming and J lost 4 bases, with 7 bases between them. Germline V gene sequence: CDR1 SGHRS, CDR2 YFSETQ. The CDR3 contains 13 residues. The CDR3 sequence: CASSLEAVYGYTF. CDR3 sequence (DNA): TGCGCCAGCAGCTTGGAGGCAGTCTATGGCTACACCTTC.

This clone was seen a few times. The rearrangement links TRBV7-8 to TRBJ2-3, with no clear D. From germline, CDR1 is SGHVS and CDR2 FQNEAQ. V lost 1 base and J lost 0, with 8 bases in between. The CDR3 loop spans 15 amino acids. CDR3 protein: CASSLGLQSTDTQYF. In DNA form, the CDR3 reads TGTGCCAGCAGCTTAGGTCTCCAGAGCACAGATACGCAGTATTTT.

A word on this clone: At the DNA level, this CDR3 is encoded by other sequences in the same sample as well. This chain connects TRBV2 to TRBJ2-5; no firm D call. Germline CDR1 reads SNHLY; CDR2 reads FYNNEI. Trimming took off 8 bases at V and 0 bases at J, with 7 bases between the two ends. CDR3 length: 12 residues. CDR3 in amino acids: CASRDNQETQYF. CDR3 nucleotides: TGTGCCAGCCGAGATAACCAAGAGACCCAGTACTTC.

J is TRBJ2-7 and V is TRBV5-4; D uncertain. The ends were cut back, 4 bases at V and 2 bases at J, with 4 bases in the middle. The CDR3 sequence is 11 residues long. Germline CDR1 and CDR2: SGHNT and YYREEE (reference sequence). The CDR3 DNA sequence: TGTGCCAGCAGCCTTACCTACGAGCAGTACTTC. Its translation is CASSLTYEQYF. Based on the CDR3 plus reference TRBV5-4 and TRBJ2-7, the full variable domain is ETGVTQSPTHLIKTRGQQVTLRCSSQSGHNTVSWYQQALGQGPQFIFQYYREEENGRGNFPPRFSGLQFPNYSSELNVNALELDDSALYLCASSLTYEQYFGPGTRLTVT.

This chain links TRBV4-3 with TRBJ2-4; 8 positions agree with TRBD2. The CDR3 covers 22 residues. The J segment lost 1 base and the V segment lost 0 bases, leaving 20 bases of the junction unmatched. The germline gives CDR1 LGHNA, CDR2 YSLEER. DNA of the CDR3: TGCGCCAGCAGCCAAGATGAAAGTAATGAAGGCGGGGGGCCTTGGGCCAAAAACATTCAGTACTTC. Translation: CASSQDESNEGGGPWAKNIQYF.

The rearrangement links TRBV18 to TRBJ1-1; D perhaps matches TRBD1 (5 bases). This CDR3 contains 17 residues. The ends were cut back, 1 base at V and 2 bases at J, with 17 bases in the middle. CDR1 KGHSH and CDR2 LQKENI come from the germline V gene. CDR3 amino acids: CASSPQRLGEVNTEAFF. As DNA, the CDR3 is TGTGCCAGCTCACCACAACGTTTAGGGGAGGTAAACACTGAAGCTTTCTTT.

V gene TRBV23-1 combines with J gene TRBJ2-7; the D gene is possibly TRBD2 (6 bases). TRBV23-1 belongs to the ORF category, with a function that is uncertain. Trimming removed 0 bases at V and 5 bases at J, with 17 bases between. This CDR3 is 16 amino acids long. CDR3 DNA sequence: TGCGCCAGCAGTCAATCCTGTGGGGGGAGTAGCCACGAGCAGTACTTC. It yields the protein CASSQSCGGSSHEQYF.

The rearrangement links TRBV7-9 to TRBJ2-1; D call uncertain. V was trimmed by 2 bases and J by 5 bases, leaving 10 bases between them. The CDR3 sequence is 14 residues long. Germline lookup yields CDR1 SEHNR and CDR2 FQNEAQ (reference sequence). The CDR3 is CASSLPPVHNEQFF. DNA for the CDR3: TGTGCCAGCAGCTTACCCCCGGTCCACAATGAGCAGTTCTTC.

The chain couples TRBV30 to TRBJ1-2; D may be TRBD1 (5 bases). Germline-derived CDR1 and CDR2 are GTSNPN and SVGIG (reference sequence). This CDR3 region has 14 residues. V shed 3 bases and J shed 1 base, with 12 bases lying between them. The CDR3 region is CAWSRRGINYGYTF. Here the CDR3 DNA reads TGTGCCTGGAGCAGGCGGGGGATTAACTATGGCTACACCTTC.

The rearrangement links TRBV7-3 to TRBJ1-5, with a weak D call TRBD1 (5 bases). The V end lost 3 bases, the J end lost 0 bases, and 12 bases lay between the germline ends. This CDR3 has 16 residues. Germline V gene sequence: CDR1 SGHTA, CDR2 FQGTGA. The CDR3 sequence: CASSLGRGVSNQPQHF. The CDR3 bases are TGTGCCAGCAGCTTGGGGCGGGGGGTTAGCAATCAGCCCCAGCATTTT.

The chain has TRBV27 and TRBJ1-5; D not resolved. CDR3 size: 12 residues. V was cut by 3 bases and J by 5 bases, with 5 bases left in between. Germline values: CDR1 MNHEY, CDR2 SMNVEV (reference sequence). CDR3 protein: CASSFGDQPQHF. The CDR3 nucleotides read TGTGCCAGCAGTTTCGGGGATCAGCCCCAGCATTTT.